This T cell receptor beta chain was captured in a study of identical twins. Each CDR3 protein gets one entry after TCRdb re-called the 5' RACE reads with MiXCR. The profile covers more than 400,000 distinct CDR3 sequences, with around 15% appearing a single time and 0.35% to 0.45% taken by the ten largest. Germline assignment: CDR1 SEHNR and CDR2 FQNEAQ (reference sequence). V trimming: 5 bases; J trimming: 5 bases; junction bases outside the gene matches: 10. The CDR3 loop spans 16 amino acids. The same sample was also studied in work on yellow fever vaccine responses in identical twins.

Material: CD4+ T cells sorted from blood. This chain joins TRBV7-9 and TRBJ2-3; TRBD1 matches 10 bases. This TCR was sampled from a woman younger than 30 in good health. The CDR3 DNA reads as TGTGCCAGCAGCGAAACCGGGACAGGGGTAGGAGATACGCAGTATTTT. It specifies CASSETGTGVGDTQYF.